This T cell receptor (beta chain) was recovered during a study of blood T cell repertoires in COVID-19. Study at large: Some COVID-19 samples were acute and others convalescent; all came from the United States, Italy and Spain. In each case, the material was cDNA or gDNA derived from T cells, B-cell-depleted T cells, or PBMCs.

The CDR3 spans 14 residues. J gave up 7 bases and V 6 bases, and 9 bases lay outside the gene matches. CDR1 is MNHEY, CDR2 SVGAGI, per germline. Authors' methods: The authors estimated nucleated cell counts from reference gene primer amplification. The protocol was immunoSEQ multiplex PCR, while the TCRdb copy is restricted to in-frame clones and leaves out a portion. V, J and clone size are those of that table, while D and trimming were read from the DNA. The table records about 230,000 clones, about 85% of them present only once. The sequenced sample consisted of peripheral blood. The TCR sequence derives from a man in his forties or fifties with acute or convalescent COVID-19. The chain employs TRBV6-5 and TRBJ1-5, with 7 bases lining up with TRBD1. The CDR3 loop is CASRYRGSGQPQHF. Written as DNA, the CDR3 is TGTGCCAGCAGATACAGGGGATCGGGCCAGCCCCAGCATTTT.